The 23 T cell receptor beta chains listed next were all sequenced from one sample in a study of blood T cell repertoires in COVID-19. This table comes from immunoSEQ multiplex PCR, and its TCRdb copy is limited to in-frame clones, with some not included. This repertoire shows about 160,000 clones, more than 75% found once; its top ten account for roughly 5%. The sample was peripheral blood. The origin of the receptors is a woman aged 45-65 years with COVID-19, enrolled during active disease.

The chain employs TRBV10-1 and TRBJ2-7; perhaps TRBD1 as D (6 bases). Germline assignment: CDR1 WNHNN and CDR2 SYGVQD (reference sequence). This CDR3 is 13 amino acids long. Trimming stripped 8 bases from V and 0 bases from J, with 11 bases between. The CDR3 sequence: CASPQGNSYEQYF. Here the CDR3 DNA reads TGCGCCAGCCCGCAGGGGAACTCCTACGAGCAGTACTTC.

This clone was detected once. The chain carries TRBV7-9 and TRBJ2-3; 7 nucleotides align to TRBD2. Germline CDR1 reads SEHNR; CDR2 reads FQNEAQ (reference sequence). This CDR3 spans 15 amino acids. With 5 bases clipped from V and 1 base from J, the junction kept 6 bases outside the gene matches. The CDR3 bases are TGTGCCAGCAGCCTCCTGGGGGGGGGCACAGATACGCAGTATTTT. Residues: CASSLLGGGTDTQYF.

This clone was detected only once. The chain recombines TRBV6-2 or TRBV6-3 with TRBJ2-7; 8 nucleotides match TRBD1. V lost 0 bases to trimming and J lost 0 bases; unmatched junction nucleotides: 16. Germline V gene data show CDR1 as MNHEY and CDR2 as SVGEGT. The CDR3 has 20 residues. The CDR3 coding sequence is TGTGCCAGCAGTTACTCGGTCCCAGGGGGCGGAAAGGACCGCTCCTACGAGCAGTACTTC. The encoded protein is CASSYSVPGGGKDRSYEQYF.

The V gene is TRBV5-4, the J gene TRBJ2-7; D is perhaps TRBD1 (5 bases). The V gene lost 4 bases and the J gene lost 2 bases, with 13 bases spanning the gap. The CDR3 is 14 residues long. From germline, CDR1 is SGHNT and CDR2 YYREEE (reference sequence). CDR3 sequence: CASSLGHSPYEQYF. Written as DNA, the CDR3 is TGTGCCAGCAGCCTTGGACACTCCCCCTACGAGCAGTACTTC.

The chain couples TRBV28 to TRBJ1-5; 7 bases are a match to TRBD1. Germline values: CDR1 MDHEN, CDR2 SYDVKM. The CDR3 totals 13 residues. The CDR3 reads CASGRGGNQPQHF. The CDR3 nucleotides read TGTGCTAGCGGCAGGGGGGGCAATCAGCCCCAGCATTTT.

The chain recombines TRBV15 with TRBJ1-5; 7 bases line up with TRBD1. The CDR3 is made up of 17 amino acids. Unmatched junction bases numbered 7, after V lost 1 base and J lost 1 base. CDR1 is LNHNV, CDR2 YYDKDF, per germline (reference sequence). For the CDR3, the DNA is TGTGCCACCAGCAGAGTTTTAACAGGGGAAAGCAATCAGCCCCAGCATTTT. It encodes CATSRVLTGESNQPQHF.

The chain is built from TRBV13 and TRBJ1-2; D gene uncertain. With 7 bases removed from V and 7 bases from J, the gap between germline ends came to 13 bases. Germline-derived CDR1 and CDR2 are PRHDT and FYEKMQ (reference sequence). This CDR3 spans 12 amino acids. The CDR3 region is CASTLFGSGYTF. In DNA, the CDR3 is TGTGCCAGCACCCTTTTCGGGTCTGGCTACACCTTC.

DNA of the CDR3: TGTGCCACCAGTGATCCCGGGACAGACCGTGACGAGCAGTACTTC. Protein sequence: CATSDPGTDRDEQYF. The V and J genes are TRBV24-1 and TRBJ2-7, with 7 bases aligning to TRBD1. Trimming cost V 3 bases and J 5 bases; bases outside gene matches: 9. This CDR3 region has 15 residues. CDR1 and CDR2 (germline): KGHDR, SFDVKD.

This clone was detected once. The chain has TRBV19 and TRBJ1-1; perhaps TRBD1 as D (6 bases). CDR3 size: 14 residues. Germline V CDR1 and CDR2: LNHDA, SQIVND (reference sequence). Trimming took 5 bases from V and 0 from J, leaving 10 bases between them. The CDR3 region has the DNA TGTGCCAGTAGTGCCGGACAGATGAACACTGAAGCTTTCTTT. Its translation: CASSAGQMNTEAFF.

V is TRBV9 and J is TRBJ2-7, with 8 positions matching TRBD2. The germline V gene encodes CDR1 SGDLS and CDR2 YYNGEE. The CDR3 has 16 residues. The V gene end was trimmed by 4 bases and the J gene end by 2 bases; junction bases not matched to a gene: 11. The CDR3 DNA reads TGTGCCAGCAGCCCCCGGGGGGGGAACTCAGCCTACGAGCAGTACTTC. This gives the protein CASSPRGGNSAYEQYF.

CDR3 sequence (DNA): TGTGCCAGCAGTTTTCTTTCAGGGCCATCCCAGCATTTT. Protein: CASSFLSGPSQHF. The chain employs TRBV28 and TRBJ1-5, with a tentative D call TRBD1 (5 bases). Germline CDR1 and CDR2: MDHEN and SYDVKM. Deletions cut 3 bases from V and 11 bases from J, with 14 bases between. This CDR3 region has 13 residues.

The chain employs TRBV4-2 and TRBJ2-7; 7 bases align to TRBD2. Per the germline V gene, CDR1 is LGHNA and CDR2 is YNFKEQ. The V gene end was trimmed by 0 bases and the J gene end by 2 bases; junction bases not matched to a gene: 7. The CDR3 contains 16 residues. The CDR3, as DNA: TGTGCCAGCAGCCAAGATGCAGCGGGGTTACCCTACGAGCAGTACTTC. The encoded protein is CASSQDAAGLPYEQYF.

V usage is TRBV9 and J usage is TRBJ1-5; D remains ambiguous. In germline, CDR1 is SGDLS, CDR2 YYNGEE. V was pared by 0 bases and J by 0 bases, with 10 bases between. The CDR3 is made up of 16 amino acids. The CDR3, as DNA: TGTGCCAGCAGCGTAGGTGCGGGTATTAGCAATCAGCCCCAGCATTTT. Its translation is CASSVGAGISNQPQHF.

V is TRBV5-4 and J is TRBJ1-2, with 7 bases that match TRBD1. The CDR3 extends over 14 amino acids. CDR1 is SGHNT, CDR2 YYREEE, per germline (reference sequence). With V trimmed by 4 bases and J by 7 bases, 10 bases remained unmatched. The CDR3 DNA sequence: TGTGCCAGCAGCACGGGACAGCAAAGGGGTGGCTACACCTTC. Amino acid sequence: CASSTGQQRGGYTF.

The rearrangement uses TRBV19 and TRBJ1-4; D possibly corresponds to TRBD1 (6 bases). Trimming left V 6 bases short and J 0 bases short, with 11 bases between. This CDR3 is 15 amino acids long. Germline V gene data show CDR1 as LNHDA and CDR2 as SQIVND (reference sequence). The CDR3 sequence is CASRRGQATNEKLFF. CDR3 in DNA: TGTGCCAGTAGAAGGGGACAAGCAACTAATGAAAAACTGTTTTTT.

The chain joins TRBV5-6 to TRBJ1-1; D remains ambiguous. V was cut by 0 bases and J by 1 base, with 7 bases left in between. This CDR3 spans 14 amino acids. The germline V gene has CDR1 SGHDT and CDR2 YYEEEE. CDR3 sequence: CASSLGHKNTEAFF. Here the CDR3 DNA reads TGTGCCAGCAGCTTGGGTCACAAGAACACTGAAGCTTTCTTT.

This clone is a singleton in its sample. This CDR3 is also generated by other DNA sequences in the sample. CDR3 in amino acids: CASSPLSGGNTGELFF. CDR3 coding DNA: TGTGCCAGCTCACCTCTGAGCGGTGGGAACACCGGGGAGCTGTTTTTT. This chain uses TRBV18 with TRBJ2-2; maybe TRBD2 (5 bases). This CDR3 has 16 residues. Germline CDR1 reads KGHSH; CDR2 reads LQKENI. Trimming stripped 3 bases from V and 1 base from J, with 12 bases between.

The V call is TRBV11-2, the J call TRBJ1-2; D is unresolved. The length of the CDR3 is 14 residues. The germline V and J ends were trimmed by 5 bases and 7 bases, with 17 bases remaining between them. CDR1 and CDR2 (germline): SGHAT, FQNNGV. The CDR3, as DNA: TGTGCCAGCAGCACTCAAGACGGTGGAGGTGGCTACACCTTC. This codes for CASSTQDGGGGYTF. The variable domain in full, with the rest retrieved from reference TRBV11-2 and TRBJ1-2, is EAGVAQSPRYKIIEKRQSVAFWCNPISGHATLYWYQQILGQGPKLLIQFQNNGVVDDSQLPKDRFSAERLKGVDSTLKIQPAKLEDSAVYLCASSTQDGGGGYTFGSGTRLTVV.

The chain combines TRBV7-2 with TRBJ2-3; D uncertain. With 4 bases removed from V and 2 bases from J, the gap between germline ends came to 10 bases. The CDR3 consists of 14 residues. CDR1 is SGHTA and CDR2 is FQGNSA in the germline V gene. In DNA form, the CDR3 reads TGTGCCAGCAGCTCAGGCCCCTACACAGATACGCAGTATTTT. It specifies CASSSGPYTDTQYF.

The chain combines TRBV7-2 with TRBJ1-3; D not resolved. Deletions cut 0 bases from V and 0 bases from J, with 6 bases between. This CDR3 spans 15 amino acids. In germline, CDR1 is SGHTA, CDR2 FQGNSA. CDR3: CASSLAGSSGNTIYF. CDR3 nucleotide sequence: TGTGCCAGCAGCTTAGCGGGGAGCTCTGGAAACACCATATATTTT.

The V call is TRBV9, the J call TRBJ2-2; D remains ambiguous. CDR3 size: 14 residues. Germline lookup yields CDR1 SGDLS and CDR2 YYNGEE. Trimming removed 0 bases from V and 4 bases from J, with 7 bases in between. The CDR3: CASSVGGATGELFF. The CDR3 DNA reads as TGTGCCAGCAGCGTAGGAGGAGCCACCGGGGAGCTGTTTTTT.

Here the CDR3 reads CASSEGGADEQYF. Written as DNA, the CDR3 is TGCGCCAGCAGTGAGGGGGGGGCAGACGAGCAGTACTTC. The gene calls are TRBV10-2 and TRBJ2-7, with D possibly matching TRBD2 (7 bases). Germline V gives CDR1 WSHSY, CDR2 SAAADI. V dropped 2 bases and J dropped 5 bases, with 10 bases sitting between them. CDR3 size: 13 residues.

V gene TRBV5-4 combines with J gene TRBJ1-5; D gene uncertain. Germline V gene sequence: CDR1 SGHNT, CDR2 YYREEE (reference sequence). The CDR3 is 13 residues long. V gave up 4 bases and J gave up 3 bases, with 8 bases separating them. CDR3: CASSVGVNQPQHF. The CDR3 DNA reads as TGTGCCAGCAGCGTCGGGGTCAATCAGCCCCAGCATTTT.